One and the same sample provided the 3 T cell receptor beta chains below, sequenced in a study of blood T cell repertoires in COVID-19. Repertoires were generated with immunoSEQ multiplex PCR, while TCRdb's copy carries only in-frame clones and drops some. The sample has under 350,000 clones, about 86% seen once. The sequencing sample was made of PBMCs or T cells enriched from blood (not recorded which). Every receptor here comes from a woman between 35 and 50 years old with acute COVID-19.

The chain employs TRBV7-6 and TRBJ2-3, with 8 positions matching TRBD2. This CDR3 region has 16 residues. The V gene's germline CDR1 is SGHVS and CDR2 FNYEAQ. V was clipped by 3 bases and J by 0 bases; unmatched bases: 5. The CDR3 protein is CASSLNSGISTDTQYF. The CDR3 DNA follows: TGTGCCAGCAGCTTGAATAGCGGGATTAGCACAGATACGCAGTATTTT.

The chain combines TRBV21-1 with TRBJ1-1. TRBV21-1 is reported as a pseudogene. The CDR3 is made up of 15 amino acids. CDR3 region: CASSKGGRMNTEAFF. CDR3 bases: TGTGCCAGCAGCAAAGGAGGGAGAATGAACACTGAAGCTTTCTTT.

This sequence joins TRBV10-1 and TRBJ1-1; weak D call: TRBD1 (6 bases). Germline CDR1 is WNHNN and CDR2 is SYGVQD (reference sequence). V lost 1 base and J 2 bases, leaving 17 bases between the germline ends. This CDR3 has 17 amino acids. In DNA, the CDR3 is TGCGCCAGCAGTGAGTGGGGGGGCCGAAGGCCTAACACTGAAGCTTTCTTT. It encodes CASSEWGGRRPNTEAFF.